This is a list of T cell receptor beta chains from one sample in a study of vaccination effects on CD4 cells after COVID-19. These receptors lack a known antigen. Sequencing used immunoSEQ multiplex PCR; TCRdb keeps in-frame clones, though not all of them. The sample lists roughly 70,000 clones; just under 75% were seen once. Sample: CD4+ T cells from PBMCs cultured with HCoV-229E spike peptides, taken after COVID-19 vaccination. Source of these receptors: a human donor who received a COVID-19 vaccine. CDR3s include the opening cysteine and the closing phenylalanine or tryptophan. The order of the fields is CDR3 protein, V gene, J gene.

CDR3: CASSQEDLTATTNEKLFF; V: TRBV4-1; J: TRBJ1-4
CDR3: CASRLNYGYTF; V: TRBV5-1; J: TRBJ1-2
CDR3: CASSLSGRRGGNTIYF; V: TRBV4-1; J: TRBJ1-3
CDR3: CASNPGDNSPLHF; V: TRBV6-4; J: TRBJ1-6
CDR3: CASSLGAGAAGDTQYF; V: TRBV11-2; J: TRBJ2-3
CDR3: CASSLPGSEGNTGELFF; V: TRBV28; J: TRBJ2-2
CDR3: CASSPGTPPGYGYTF; V: TRBV6-5; J: TRBJ1-2
CDR3: CASSFGQFPPLHF; V: TRBV3-1/TRBV3-2; J: TRBJ1-6
CDR3: CASSLEENTEAFF; V: TRBV6-4; J: TRBJ1-1
CDR3: CASIKDPTNTEAFF; V: TRBV2; J: TRBJ1-1
CDR3: CASSRDGTNYGYTF; V: TRBV28; J: TRBJ1-2
CDR3: CASSLSTSGGNEQFF; V: TRBV7-2; J: TRBJ2-1
CDR3: CASSPRDRAGNTIYF; V: TRBV4-3; J: TRBJ1-3
CDR3: CASKESHQPQHF; V: TRBV2; J: TRBJ1-5
CDR3: CASSPSRGREQFF; V: TRBV5-6; J: TRBJ2-1
CDR3: CASSQDGTVGAETQYF; V: TRBV4-1; J: TRBJ2-5
CDR3: CASRAGTTNSGANVLTF; V: TRBV2; J: TRBJ2-6
CDR3: CAWSSQSATEAFF; V: TRBV30; J: TRBJ1-1
CDR3: CATQDHSNQPQHF; V: TRBV24-1; J: TRBJ1-5
CDR3: CASRIRQNSPLHF; V: TRBV12-3/TRBV12-4; J: TRBJ1-6
CDR3: CASSIPGQHNSPLHF; V: TRBV4-3; J: TRBJ1-6
CDR3: CASSYVQNTEAFF; V: TRBV7-2; J: TRBJ1-1
CDR3: CASSSDRANTGELFF; V: TRBV7-9; J: TRBJ2-2
CDR3: CASSYSRADTQYF; V: TRBV6-5; J: TRBJ2-3
CDR3: CASSLGTSTGLWGYTF; V: TRBV5-1; J: TRBJ1-2
CDR3: CASSETLNSGANVLTF; V: TRBV2; J: TRBJ2-6
CDR3: CASSTEMNTEAFF; V: TRBV7-9; J: TRBJ1-1
CDR3: CASSHQGADTEAFF; V: TRBV19; J: TRBJ1-1
CDR3: CASSQHDNTEAFF; V: TRBV2; J: TRBJ1-1
CDR3: CASSPYTQGSNTEAFF; V: TRBV9; J: TRBJ1-1
CDR3: CATSDSGQGQETQYF; V: TRBV24-1; J: TRBJ2-5
CDR3: CAWGPKSSGANVLTF; V: TRBV30; J: TRBJ2-6
CDR3: CGTGTNEKLFF; V: TRBV20-1; J: TRBJ1-4
CDR3: CASRGTVGTYGYTF; V: TRBV5-1; J: TRBJ1-2
CDR3: CSASLRDRAFF; V: TRBV20-1; J: TRBJ1-1
CDR3: CASGATEETQYF; V: TRBV2; J: TRBJ2-5
CDR3: CSARASYGYTF; V: TRBV20-1; J: TRBJ1-2
CDR3: CASSDRLNQPQHF; V: TRBV18; J: TRBJ1-5
CDR3: CASSTKHTQYF; V: TRBV19; J: TRBJ2-3
CDR3: CASSPPHYKGGNQPQHF; V: TRBV28; J: TRBJ1-5
CDR3: CASSVRAGGHNTGELFF; V: TRBV9; J: TRBJ2-2
CDR3: CASSQGPTNEKLFF; V: TRBV5-1; J: TRBJ1-4
CDR3: CATSTARAADTQYF; V: TRBV24-1; J: TRBJ2-3
CDR3: CASTSTLYGYTF; V: TRBV9; J: TRBJ1-2
CDR3: CASSSSSNSYNEQFF; V: TRBV6-6; J: TRBJ2-1
CDR3: CASSLRAPSLSYNEQFF; V: TRBV4-1; J: TRBJ2-1
CDR3: CASSQDTGYDTQYF; V: TRBV3-1/TRBV3-2; J: TRBJ2-3
CDR3: CATSERTVTINEQFF; V: TRBV24-1; J: TRBJ2-1
CDR3: CASSVSGADTQYF; V: TRBV6-4; J: TRBJ2-3
CDR3: CASSLEVGLITGELFF; V: TRBV7-2; J: TRBJ2-2
CDR3: CASSPLSSYNEQFF; V: TRBV2; J: TRBJ2-1
CDR3: CASSLSWQLAGGPGETQYF; V: TRBV5-1; J: TRBJ2-5
CDR3: CSVEEGAALGYTF; V: TRBV29-1; J: TRBJ1-2